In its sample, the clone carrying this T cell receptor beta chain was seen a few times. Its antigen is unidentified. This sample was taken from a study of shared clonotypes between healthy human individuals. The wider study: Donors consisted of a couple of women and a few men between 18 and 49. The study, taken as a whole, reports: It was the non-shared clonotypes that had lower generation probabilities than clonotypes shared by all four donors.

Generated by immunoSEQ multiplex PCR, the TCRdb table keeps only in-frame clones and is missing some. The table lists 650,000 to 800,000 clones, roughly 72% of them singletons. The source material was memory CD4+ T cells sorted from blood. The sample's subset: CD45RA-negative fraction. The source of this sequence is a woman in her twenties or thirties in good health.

Here the CDR3 reads CASSPSGTLNYGYTF. The DNA of the CDR3 is TGTGCCAGCAGCCCTTCCGGGACGCTGAACTATGGCTACACCTTC. V gene TRBV7-6 combines with J gene TRBJ1-2; D is possibly TRBD1 (5 bases). The CDR3 totals 15 residues. The V end was cut by 5 bases, the J end by 2 bases, with 15 bases between. Germline lookup yields CDR1 SGHVS and CDR2 FNYEAQ.